This T cell receptor (beta chain) appears in the sequencing data of a study of blood T cells in healthy people across ages. The study, taken as a whole, reports: Unsorted PBMCs ruled out conclusive naive versus antigen-experienced comparison.

This clonotype showed up many times. Its specificity is not known. Donor samples were obtained from healthy Caucasian individuals from Russia, aged about 6 to 100. Each donor gave 9 to 10 milliliters of peripheral blood. Through a sample-barcoded 5' primer and a J-beta primer mix, a second PCR was run for roughly 6 to 12 cycles. Each TCR beta cDNA got a 12-nucleotide random molecular identifier. TCRdb used MiXCR to reprocess the 5' RACE reads, holding one entry per CDR3 protein. The sample gives about 730,000 distinct CDR3 sequences, 35% to 45% of which show up once; 20% to 25% is in the top ten. CDR3 length equals 14 residues. CDR1 is SQVTM and CDR2 is ANQGSEA in the germline V gene. The ends lost 1 base at V and 6 bases at J; junction bases unmatched: 5.

The source material was blood. This TCR was sampled from a woman between 55 and 75 years old in good health. The rearrangement uses TRBV29-1 and TRBJ2-7; 11 bases fit TRBD1. CDR3 protein: CSVEGPGQGGEQYF. The CDR3 nucleotides are TGCAGCGTTGAAGGACCGGGACAGGGGGGCGAGCAGTACTTC.